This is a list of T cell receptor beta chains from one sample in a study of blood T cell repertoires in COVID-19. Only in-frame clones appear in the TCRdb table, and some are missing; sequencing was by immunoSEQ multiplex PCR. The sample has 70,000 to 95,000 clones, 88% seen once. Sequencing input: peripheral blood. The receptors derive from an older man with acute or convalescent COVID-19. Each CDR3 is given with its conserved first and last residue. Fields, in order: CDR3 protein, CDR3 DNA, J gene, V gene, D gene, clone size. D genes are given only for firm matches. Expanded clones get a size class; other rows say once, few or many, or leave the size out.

CASSLSLTGTRSPSDIQYF,TGTGCCAGCAGTTTATCCCTAACCGGGACTAGGTCGCCGTCGGACATTCAGTACTTC,TRBJ2-4,TRBV27,TRBD2,NA
CASRQGGGELFF,TGTGCCAGCAGACAGGGTGGCGGGGAGCTGTTTTTT,TRBJ2-2,TRBV6-5,NA,NA
CASSSGTVEAFF,TGTGCCAGCAGCTCCGGGACAGTTGAAGCTTTCTTT,TRBJ1-1,TRBV7-2,TRBD1,few
CASSYGSHMNTEAFF,TGTGCCAGCAGTTACGGTAGCCATATGAACACTGAAGCTTTCTTT,TRBJ1-1,TRBV6-5,NA,few
CATGTGAETQYF,TGTGCCACCGGAACAGGCGCGGAGACCCAGTACTTC,TRBJ2-5,TRBV10-3,NA,NA
CASSVPQGTSGANVLTF,TGTGCCAGCAGCGTACCCCAGGGTACGAGTGGGGCCAACGTCCTGACTTTC,TRBJ2-6,TRBV28,NA,NA
CASSPTPGAGRGQFF,TGTGCCAGCAGCCCAACCCCCGGGGCGGGGAGGGGGCAGTTCTTC,TRBJ2-1,TRBV7-2,TRBD2,NA
CASSWGEPVSEQYF,TGTGCCAGCAGTTGGGGGGAGCCGGTCTCCGAGCAGTACTTC,TRBJ2-7,TRBV28,NA,NA
CASSTDRGNYGYTF,TGCGCCAGCAGCACGGACAGGGGTAACTATGGCTACACCTTC,TRBJ1-2,TRBV5-1,TRBD1,NA
CASSPTSGGYNEQFF,TGTGCCAGCAGCCCTACTAGCGGGGGATACAATGAGCAGTTCTTC,TRBJ2-1,TRBV7-2,TRBD2,NA
CASSSRTENTEAFF,TGTGCCAGCAGCTCTAGGACTGAGAACACTGAAGCTTTCTTT,TRBJ1-1,TRBV7-3,NA,NA
CASSQDGRGAEAFF,TGCGCCAGCAGCCAAGATGGCCGGGGAGCTGAAGCTTTCTTT,TRBJ1-1,TRBV4-1,NA,NA
CASRTGGQPQHF,TGTGCCAGCAGGACAGGAGGTCAGCCCCAGCATTTT,TRBJ1-5,TRBV2,NA,NA
CASSTPTGGGGYTF,TGTGCCAGCAGCACCCCGACAGGGGGCGGTGGCTACACCTTC,TRBJ1-2,TRBV7-2,TRBD1,NA
CAISTQNQPQHF,TGTGCCATCAGCACTCAAAATCAGCCCCAGCATTTT,TRBJ1-5,TRBV10-3,NA,NA
CSVSRGNTEAFF,TGCAGCGTTTCCAGGGGGAACACTGAAGCTTTCTTT,TRBJ1-1,TRBV29-1,NA,NA
CASRLGQANTDTQYF,TGCGCCAGCAGACTGGGACAGGCAAACACAGATACGCAGTATTTT,TRBJ2-3,TRBV5-1,TRBD1,NA
CASSYKAVVAGELFF,TGTGCCAGCAGTTACAAGGCGGTAGTAGCCGGGGAGCTGTTTTTT,TRBJ2-2,TRBV6-2/TRBV6-3,NA,NA
CASSLGQHNEQFF,TGCGCCAGCAGCTTGGGACAGCACAATGAGCAGTTCTTC,TRBJ2-1,TRBV5-1,NA,NA
CAISESSDSPLHF,TGTGCCATCAGTGAGTCTTCAGATTCACCCCTCCACTTT,TRBJ1-6,TRBV10-3,NA,NA
CASSLNTGERYGYTF,TGTGCCAGCAGCTTAAACACAGGGGAGAGATATGGCTACACCTTC,TRBJ1-2,TRBV7-2,TRBD1,few
CASSPAGSGNTIYF,TGTGCCAGCAGCCCCGCCGGTTCTGGAAACACCATATATTTT,TRBJ1-3,TRBV7-2,NA,NA
CASSLVAAPGYEQYF,TGCGCCAGCAGCTTGGTGGCAGCCCCAGGCTACGAGCAGTACTTC,TRBJ2-7,TRBV5-1,NA,few
CASSKANPGDTQYF,TGCGCCAGCAGCAAAGCTAACCCAGGGGATACGCAGTATTTT,TRBJ2-3,TRBV5-1,NA,NA
CASSPRQGETLHF,TGCGCCAGCAGCCCTAGACAGGGTGAAACCCTCCACTTT,TRBJ1-6,TRBV5-1,TRBD1,NA
CASSWTSGGPTGELFF,TGTGCCAGCAGCTGGACTAGCGGGGGGCCCACCGGGGAGCTGTTTTTT,TRBJ2-2,TRBV7-9,TRBD2,NA
CASSPQWGGNTEAFF,TGCGCCAGCAGCCCTCAATGGGGAGGGAACACTGAAGCTTTCTTT,TRBJ1-1,TRBV5-1,NA,NA
CASSLGGQGMYNEQFF,TGCGCCAGCAGCTTGGGTGGACAGGGGATGTACAATGAGCAGTTCTTC,TRBJ2-1,TRBV5-1,TRBD1,NA
CASSIRLATEQFF,TGTGCCAGTAGTATTCGGCTAGCGACTGAGCAGTTCTTC,TRBJ2-1,TRBV19,NA,NA
CATSRDLGDYGYTF,TGTGCCACCAGCAGAGATCTGGGAGACTATGGCTACACCTTC,TRBJ1-2,TRBV15,NA,NA
CASSSGGGWSNQPQHF,TGTGCCAGCAGTTCCGGCGGGGGTTGGAGCAATCAGCCCCAGCATTTT,TRBJ1-5,TRBV28,NA,NA
CSVGGTSGRTYNEQFF,TGCAGCGTCGGTGGGACTAGCGGGAGGACCTACAATGAGCAGTTCTTC,TRBJ2-1,TRBV29-1,TRBD2,NA
CASSYGDRVYF,TGTGCCAGCAGTTATGGGGACAGGGTTTATTTT,TRBJ2-3,TRBV6-5,TRBD1,NA
CASDDAPGQGENGYTF,TGTGCCAGCGATGATGCCCCGGGACAGGGGGAAAATGGCTACACCTTC,TRBJ1-2,TRBV19,TRBD1,few
CASSPSTVNTEAFF,TGCGCCAGCAGCCCATCGACAGTCAACACTGAAGCTTTCTTT,TRBJ1-1,TRBV5-1,NA,NA
CASSQLSGQGKAFF,TGTGCCAGCAGCCAACTCTCAGGACAAGGGAAAGCTTTCTTT,TRBJ1-1,TRBV14,NA,NA
CAISESGTVYEQYF,TGTGCCATCAGTGAGTCAGGGACAGTATACGAGCAGTACTTC,TRBJ2-7,TRBV10-3,TRBD1,once
CASSPRDRYEQYF,TGTGCCAGCTCACCACGGGACAGGTACGAGCAGTACTTC,TRBJ2-7,TRBV18,TRBD1,NA
CASSDALSGDYTGELFF,TGTGCCAGCAGCGATGCTCTTAGCGGGGACTACACCGGGGAGCTGTTTTTT,TRBJ2-2,TRBV9,TRBD2,NA
CASSSTDRNHF,TGTGCCAGCAGTTCAACGGACAGGAACCACTTT,TRBJ1-6,TRBV2,TRBD1,NA
CASSLEGTGHQPQHF,TGTGCCAGCAGCTTAGAAGGAACTGGGCATCAGCCCCAGCATTTT,TRBJ1-5,TRBV7-2,NA,NA
CASSSDRGLRNTIYF,TGTGCCAGCAGCTCCGACAGGGGGCTTAGAAACACCATATATTTT,TRBJ1-3,TRBV5-6,TRBD1,NA
CASSLGQVNTEAFF,TGTGCCAGCAGCTTAGGACAGGTGAACACTGAAGCTTTCTTT,TRBJ1-1,TRBV7-2,NA,NA
CASSIVSGGQPQHF,TGTGCCAGTAGTATTGTTTCCGGTGGTCAGCCCCAGCATTTT,TRBJ1-5,TRBV19,NA,NA
CASAGTSKTGELFF,TGTGCCAGTGCCGGGACTAGTAAGACCGGGGAGCTGTTTTTT,TRBJ2-2,TRBV6-5,TRBD2,NA
CASSPGTSTITDTQYF,TGTGCCAGCAGCCCGGGGACTTCGACCATCACAGATACGCAGTATTTT,TRBJ2-3,TRBV5-4,NA,NA
CASQKAGRYSNQPQHF,TGTGCCAGCCAAAAGGCAGGTCGGTATAGCAATCAGCCCCAGCATTTT,TRBJ1-5,TRBV19,NA,NA
CASSQDHQGRDTEAFF,TGTGCCAGCAGCCAAGATCACCAGGGGAGGGACACTGAAGCTTTCTTT,TRBJ1-1,TRBV3-1/TRBV3-2,NA,once
CASSSLGTGKEAEAFF,TGTGCCAGCAGCTCACTTGGAACAGGGAAGGAAGCTGAAGCTTTCTTT,TRBJ1-1,TRBV3-1/TRBV3-2,NA,NA
CASSPDTTLAQPQHF,TGTGCCAGCAGTCCAGACACAACCCTAGCTCAGCCCCAGCATTTT,TRBJ1-5,TRBV6-5,NA,NA
CASSLRGPGEQYF,TGTGCCAGCAGCCTCAGGGGCCCGGGGGAGCAGTACTTC,TRBJ2-7,TRBV3-1/TRBV3-2,NA,once
CASRSGQESLSPQHF,TGTGCCAGCAGATCCGGACAGGAGAGCCTCTCGCCCCAGCATTTT,TRBJ1-5,TRBV27,TRBD1,NA
CASSPRDYSTDTQYF,TGTGCCAGCAGCCCTCGGGACTATAGCACAGATACGCAGTATTTT,TRBJ2-3,TRBV9,TRBD2,NA
CAISESRLAGAGGTDTQYF,TGTGCCATCAGTGAGTCGCGGCTAGCGGGGGCCGGCGGCACAGATACGCAGTATTTT,TRBJ2-3,TRBV10-3,TRBD2,NA
CASSFPGQGNQPQHF,TGTGCCAGCAGTTTCCCGGGACAGGGTAATCAGCCCCAGCATTTT,TRBJ1-5,TRBV6-6,TRBD1,NA
CASRLTGSRGTEAFF,TGTGCCAGCAGACTAACAGGGTCGCGAGGCACTGAAGCTTTCTTT,TRBJ1-1,TRBV28,NA,NA
CATSRKTGGTEAFF,TGTGCCACCAGCAGAAAGACAGGGGGCACTGAAGCTTTCTTT,TRBJ1-1,TRBV15,TRBD1,once
CASGAGGMKETQYF,TGTGCCAGCGGGGCGGGGGGGATGAAAGAGACCCAGTACTTC,TRBJ2-5,TRBV7-2,TRBD2,NA
CASTRSYEQYF,TGTGCCTCCACGAGGTCGTACGAGCAGTACTTC,TRBJ2-7,TRBV2,NA,NA
CASSPGLKYEQYF,TGTGCCAGCAGCCCCGGACTTAAATACGAGCAGTACTTC,TRBJ2-7,TRBV7-2,NA,NA